This T cell receptor (beta chain) was captured in a study of human T cells and chemical hapten exposure. In the study overall: Small pooled library volume differences mainly caused per-sample TCR yield variation. Study results and caveats: No change in TCRs above 1 in 1000 frequency was produced by DPC sensitization.

Germline loops: CDR1 SGHDN, CDR2 FVKESK. Between the trimmed V and J ends, which lost 4 bases and 2 bases, there was a span of 19 bases. The CDR3 runs 17 residues. As for time point: healthy volunteer bleed at 6 weeks. Unfractionated whole blood served as the source for total RNA extraction. Separate cDNA molecules received unique molecular identifiers, which the library attached to them. Original analysis: The median was roughly 95,000 TCRs per sample, ranging roughly 23,224 to 750,000. TCRdb ran MiXCR on the RACE reads and lists one entry per CDR3 protein. TCRdb, rather than the study authors, made the V and J calls. The sample records fewer than 85,000 distinct CDR3 sequences, approximately 8.1% being singletons. This clonotype was detected only a few times. Its matching antigen is unknown.

Sequences were obtained from whole blood. This TCR was sampled from a female donor in good health. Some clones in this sample may be carry-over from other donors' samples. V gene TRBV14 combines with J gene TRBJ2-3, with no clear D. The CDR3 loop is CASSLLDGFNPTDTQYF. CDR3 nucleotide sequence: TGTGCCAGCAGCCTTTTGGACGGCTTCAATCCCACAGATACGCAGTATTTT.